The 22 T cell receptor beta chains below come from one sample, sequenced in a study of cytomegalovirus exposure and HLA in healthy donors. 13 Jbeta primers and 60 Vbeta primers were used for the PCR. The repertoire was sequenced with immunoSEQ multiplex PCR; TCRdb's copy has only in-frame clones and lacks some. The sample gives about 140,000 clones, more than 75% of which show up once; over 2% is in the top ten. Material: PBMCs. These receptors all come from a man aged 50 to 59 in good health and CMV-seronegative.

The sample holds one count of this clone. The chain carries TRBV2 and TRBJ1-1; no clear D gene. The CDR3 sequence is 15 residues long. Trimming removed 4 bases at V and 3 bases at J, with 15 bases between. CDR1 is SNHLY, CDR2 FYNNEI, per germline. The CDR3 sequence: CASSAGGAADTEAFF. DNA for the CDR3: TGTGCCAGCAGTGCTGGAGGAGCGGCGGACACTGAAGCTTTCTTT.

This clone was seen more than once but under ten times. This chain links TRBV6-1 with TRBJ2-1; 8 nucleotides agree with TRBD2. J gave up 7 bases and V 3 bases, and 8 bases lay outside the gene matches. In germline, CDR1 is MNHNS, CDR2 SASEGT. This CDR3 comprises 15 residues. The CDR3 region is CASSDGTGGVNEQFF. The CDR3 DNA reads TGTGCCAGCAGTGATGGGACGGGAGGGGTAAATGAGCAGTTCTTC.

This chain links TRBV6-5 with TRBJ1-2, with D possibly being TRBD1 (6 bases). This CDR3 comprises 14 residues. Between the trimmed V and J ends, which lost 4 bases and 6 bases, there was a span of 15 bases. The germline CDR1 and CDR2 sequences are MNHEY and SVGAGI. The CDR3 loop reads CASSFGNTGHGYTF. As DNA, the CDR3 is TGTGCCAGCAGTTTCGGAAACACAGGGCATGGCTACACCTTC.

The chain recombines TRBV5-1 with TRBJ2-5, with TRBD2 matching over 7 bases. The J segment lost 4 bases and the V segment lost 0 bases, leaving 9 bases of the junction unmatched. Per the germline V gene, CDR1 is SGHRS and CDR2 is YFSETQ. This CDR3 is built from 16 residues. The CDR3 DNA sequence: TGCGCCAGCAGCTTGGGAGCGGGGAGGAGAGTAGAGACCCAGTACTTC. Amino acids: CASSLGAGRRVETQYF.

The rearrangement joins TRBV6-5 to TRBJ1-1; tentatively, D is TRBD1 (6 bases). Per the germline V gene, CDR1 is MNHEY and CDR2 is SVGAGI. The CDR3 loop spans 14 amino acids. Between the trimmed V and J ends, which lost 2 bases and 12 bases, there was a span of 19 bases. This CDR3 is CASSYGQGRGVSFF. CDR3 DNA sequence: TGTGCCAGCAGTTACGGCCAGGGGCGTGGTGTGTCTTTCTTT.

V and J are TRBV19 and TRBJ2-5; 7 bases align to TRBD2. V was pared by 4 bases and J by 1 base, with 6 bases of the junction left unmatched. The V gene's germline CDR1 is LNHDA and CDR2 SQIVND (reference sequence). The CDR3 runs 15 residues. CDR3 nucleotides: TGTGCCAGTAGTAGAACCTCTAGCGGCCAAGAGACCCAGTACTTC. It is translated as CASSRTSSGQETQYF.

CDR3 region: CASSLRPGSNTGELFF. CDR3 coding DNA: TGTGCCAGCTCGCTCAGGCCCGGATCGAACACCGGGGAGCTGTTTTTT. The chain uses TRBV18 and TRBJ2-2, with D uncertain. This CDR3 is built from 16 residues. Germline V gene data show CDR1 as KGHSH and CDR2 as LQKENI. V lost 6 bases to trimming and J lost 0 bases, with 14 bases between them.

The genes are TRBV28 and TRBJ1-1; D possibly corresponds to TRBD1 (6 bases). The germline CDR1 and CDR2 sequences are MDHEN and SYDVKM. The CDR3 is made up of 13 amino acids. The ends were cut back, 1 base at V and 8 bases at J, with 11 bases in the middle. The CDR3 sequence is CASSLFYRDEAFF. CDR3 DNA sequence: TGTGCCAGCAGTTTATTTTACAGGGACGAAGCTTTCTTT.

The V call is TRBV9, the J call TRBJ2-4; 10 bases are shared with TRBD2. The V gene's germline CDR1 is SGDLS and CDR2 YYNGEE. J gave up 7 bases and V 0 bases, and 10 bases lay outside the gene matches. This CDR3 contains 17 residues. CDR3 loop: CASSVDPAGGPWNIQYF. The CDR3 coding sequence is TGTGCCAGCAGCGTAGACCCAGCGGGAGGGCCTTGGAACATTCAGTACTTC. Full variable domain (missing parts from reference TRBV9 and TRBJ2-4): DSGVTQTPKHLITATGQRVTLRCSPRSGDLSVYWYQQSLDQGLQFLIQYYNGEERAKGNILERFSAQQFPDLHSELNLSSLELGDSALYFCASSVDPAGGPWNIQYFGAGTRLSVL.

In its sample, this clone was seen once. The genes are TRBV5-1 and TRBJ2-1, with D perhaps matching TRBD1 (6 bases). The CDR3 sequence is 15 residues long. In germline, CDR1 is SGHRS, CDR2 YFSETQ. V dropped 2 bases and J dropped 2 bases, with 11 bases sitting between them. CDR3 bases: TGCGCCAGCAGCTTCGCAGGGGAGACCTACAATGAGCAGTTCTTC. Its translation is CASSFAGETYNEQFF.

The chain recombines TRBV23-1 with TRBJ1-5; D is unclear. TRBV23-1 is classed as an ORF, of uncertain function. V was clipped by 9 bases and J by 7 bases, with 7 bases between them. The CDR3 covers 10 residues. Here the CDR3 reads CARSEQPQHF. The CDR3 DNA sequence: TGCGCCAGGAGTGAGCAGCCCCAGCATTTT.

This clone was seen more than once but under ten times. The chain has TRBV5-1 and TRBJ1-5; 8 nucleotides line up with TRBD1. The CDR3 runs 15 residues. CDR1 and CDR2 from the germline V gene are SGHRS and YFSETQ. Trimming cost V 4 bases and J 4 bases; bases outside gene matches: 7. The CDR3 protein is CASSLGQGSNQPQHF. The CDR3 DNA sequence: TGCGCCAGCAGCCTCGGACAGGGTAGTAATCAGCCCCAGCATTTT.

The V gene is TRBV6-1, the J gene TRBJ1-4, with D possibly being TRBD1 (5 bases). The CDR3 runs to 16 residues. V lost 3 bases and J lost 9, with 20 bases in between. Germline lookup yields CDR1 MNHNS and CDR2 SASEGT. CDR3: CASSDPDILREKKLFF. The DNA of the CDR3 is TGTGCCAGCAGTGACCCGGACATCCTAAGGGAAAAAAAACTGTTTTTT.

The chain uses TRBV2 and TRBJ1-1, with a weak D call TRBD1 (5 bases). Looked up from germline, CDR1 is SNHLY and CDR2 is FYNNEI. V lost 4 bases, J lost 2 bases, and 20 bases lay in between. There are 17 residues in the CDR3. The CDR3 spells CASSAVVGGAINTEAFF. The CDR3 region has the DNA TGTGCCAGCAGTGCTGTAGTTGGAGGGGCCATCAACACTGAAGCTTTCTTT. Using reference TRBV2 and TRBJ1-1 for the parts outside the CDR3, the full variable domain is EPEVTQTPSHQVTQMGQEVILRCVPISNHLYFYWYRQILGQKVEFLVSFYNNEISEKSEIFDDQFSVERPDGSNFTLKIRSTKLEDSAMYFCASSAVVGGAINTEAFFGQGTRLTVV.

This clone was seen just once. V usage is TRBV2 and J usage is TRBJ2-1; D unclear. Germline CDR1 reads SNHLY; CDR2 reads FYNNEI. The ends were cut back, 5 bases at V and 0 bases at J, with 11 bases in the middle. This CDR3 spans 15 amino acids. In nucleotides, the CDR3 is TGTGCCAGCAGTACACAGTCCAGCTCCTACAATGAGCAGTTCTTC. Translation gives CASSTQSSSYNEQFF.

J is TRBJ1-2 and V is TRBV6-5, with 7 nucleotides matching TRBD1. The CDR3 consists of 14 residues. Per the germline V gene, CDR1 is MNHEY and CDR2 is SVGAGI. The V gene end was trimmed by 2 bases and the J gene end by 4 bases; junction bases not matched to a gene: 4. The CDR3 protein is CASSYNRQGYGYTF. CDR3 nucleotide sequence: TGTGCCAGCAGTTACAACAGACAGGGCTATGGCTACACCTTC.

The chain recombines TRBV7-2 with TRBJ1-4; D is uncertain. Trimming removed 5 bases from V and 5 bases from J, with 15 bases in between. Looked up from germline, CDR1 is SGHTA and CDR2 is FQGNSA. The CDR3 contains 15 residues. Here the CDR3 DNA reads TGTGCCAGCAGCGAACGCCCAGGTGCCAATGAAAAACTGTTTTTT. Protein: CASSERPGANEKLFF.

J is TRBJ1-2 and V is TRBV7-9; D ambiguous. V lost 1 base and J lost 4, with 10 bases in between. Looked up from germline, CDR1 is SEHNR and CDR2 is FQNEAQ (reference sequence). The CDR3 has 14 amino acids. CDR3 residues: CASSLEAGPYGYTF. CDR3 DNA sequence: TGTGCCAGCAGCTTAGAGGCAGGCCCCTATGGCTACACCTTC.

The V call is TRBV9, the J call TRBJ2-3; 15 positions match TRBD2. J was trimmed by 1 base and V by 1 base; bases with no gene match: 19. Germline lookup yields CDR1 SGDLS and CDR2 YYNGEE. This CDR3 has 23 amino acids. The DNA of the CDR3 is TGTGCCAGCAGCGTACGGCCGGTTCCGGGACTAGCGGGAGGAGTAATGGGCACAGATACGCAGTATTTT. Its protein product is CASSVRPVPGLAGGVMGTDTQYF.

The rearrangement links TRBV19 to TRBJ1-1; D possibly corresponds to TRBD1 (6 bases). CDR3 size: 16 residues. V was cut by 4 bases and J by 0 bases, with 15 bases left in between. CDR1 and CDR2 from the germline V gene are LNHDA and SQIVND (reference sequence). Here the CDR3 reads CASSTKQGTMNTEAFF. CDR3 DNA sequence: TGTGCCAGTAGTACAAAACAGGGAACGATGAACACTGAAGCTTTCTTT. The variable domain in full, with the rest retrieved from reference TRBV19 and TRBJ1-1, is DGGITQSPKYLFRKEGQNVTLSCEQNLNHDAMYWYRQDPGQGLRLIYYSQIVNDFQKGDIAEGYSVSREKKESFPLTVTSAQKNPTAFYLCASSTKQGTMNTEAFFGQGTRLTVV.

The rearrangement uses TRBV12-5 and TRBJ1-4; 8 nucleotides agree with TRBD1. V dropped 5 bases and J dropped 6; count of bases not matched to a gene: 5. Germline V gene lookup returns CDR1 LGHNT and CDR2 FRNRAP. There are 14 residues in the CDR3. CDR3 region: CASGLGQGDEKLFF. The CDR3 DNA is TGTGCTAGTGGTCTAGGACAGGGTGATGAAAAACTGTTTTTT.

This chain uses TRBV2 with TRBJ2-3; possibly TRBD2 for D (5 bases). Trimming stripped 7 bases from V and 0 bases from J, with 11 bases between. CDR1 is SNHLY and CDR2 is FYNNEI in the germline V gene. The CDR3 contains 14 residues. CDR3 coding DNA: TGTGCCAGCACGATGGCTAGCAGCACAGATACGCAGTATTTT. It yields the protein CASTMASSTDTQYF.